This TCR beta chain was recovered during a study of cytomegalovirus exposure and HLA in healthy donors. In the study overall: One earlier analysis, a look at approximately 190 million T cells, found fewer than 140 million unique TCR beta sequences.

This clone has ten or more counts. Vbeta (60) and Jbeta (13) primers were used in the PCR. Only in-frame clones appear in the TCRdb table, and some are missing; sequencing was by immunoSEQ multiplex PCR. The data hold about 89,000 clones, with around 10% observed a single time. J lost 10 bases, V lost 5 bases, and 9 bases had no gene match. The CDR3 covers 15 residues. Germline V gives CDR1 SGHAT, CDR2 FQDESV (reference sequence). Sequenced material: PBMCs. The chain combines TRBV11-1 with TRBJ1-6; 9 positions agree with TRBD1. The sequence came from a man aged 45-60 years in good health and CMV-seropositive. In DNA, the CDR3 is TGTGCCAGCAGCGCACTAACAGGGGGCTCCTCACCCCTCCACTTT. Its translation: CASSALTGGSSPLHF.